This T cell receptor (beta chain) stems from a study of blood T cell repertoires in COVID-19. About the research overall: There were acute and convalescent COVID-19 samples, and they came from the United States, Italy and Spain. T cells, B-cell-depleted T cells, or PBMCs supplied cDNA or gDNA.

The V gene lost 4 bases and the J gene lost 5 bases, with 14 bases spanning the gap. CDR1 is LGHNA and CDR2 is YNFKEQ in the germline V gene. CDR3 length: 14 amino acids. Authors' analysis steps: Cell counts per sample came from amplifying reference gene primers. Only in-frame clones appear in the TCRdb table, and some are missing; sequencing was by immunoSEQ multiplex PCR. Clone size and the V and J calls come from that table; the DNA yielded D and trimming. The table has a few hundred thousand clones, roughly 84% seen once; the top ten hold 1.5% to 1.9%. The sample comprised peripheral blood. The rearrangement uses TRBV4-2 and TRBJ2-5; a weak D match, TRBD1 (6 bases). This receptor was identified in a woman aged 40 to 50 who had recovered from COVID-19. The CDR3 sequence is CASSPIGGLETQYF. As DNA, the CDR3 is TGTGCCAGCAGCCCAATAGGGGGTTTGGAGACCCAGTACTTC.